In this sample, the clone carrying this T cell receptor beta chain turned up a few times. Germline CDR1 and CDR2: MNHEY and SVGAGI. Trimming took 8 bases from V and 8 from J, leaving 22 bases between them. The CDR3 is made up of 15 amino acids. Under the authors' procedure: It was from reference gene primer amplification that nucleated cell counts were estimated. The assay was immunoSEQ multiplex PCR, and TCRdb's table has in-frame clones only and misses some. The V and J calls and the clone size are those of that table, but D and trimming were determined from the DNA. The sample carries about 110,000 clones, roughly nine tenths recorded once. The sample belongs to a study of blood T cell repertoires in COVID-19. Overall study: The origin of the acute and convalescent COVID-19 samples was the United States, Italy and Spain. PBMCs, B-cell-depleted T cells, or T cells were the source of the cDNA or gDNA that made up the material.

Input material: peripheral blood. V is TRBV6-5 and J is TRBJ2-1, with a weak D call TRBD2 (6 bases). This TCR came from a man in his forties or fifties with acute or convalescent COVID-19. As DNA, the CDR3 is TGTGCCAGCGCCTCCGGGACTCCGCCGGGGTATGAGCAGTTCTTC. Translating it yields CASASGTPPGYEQFF.